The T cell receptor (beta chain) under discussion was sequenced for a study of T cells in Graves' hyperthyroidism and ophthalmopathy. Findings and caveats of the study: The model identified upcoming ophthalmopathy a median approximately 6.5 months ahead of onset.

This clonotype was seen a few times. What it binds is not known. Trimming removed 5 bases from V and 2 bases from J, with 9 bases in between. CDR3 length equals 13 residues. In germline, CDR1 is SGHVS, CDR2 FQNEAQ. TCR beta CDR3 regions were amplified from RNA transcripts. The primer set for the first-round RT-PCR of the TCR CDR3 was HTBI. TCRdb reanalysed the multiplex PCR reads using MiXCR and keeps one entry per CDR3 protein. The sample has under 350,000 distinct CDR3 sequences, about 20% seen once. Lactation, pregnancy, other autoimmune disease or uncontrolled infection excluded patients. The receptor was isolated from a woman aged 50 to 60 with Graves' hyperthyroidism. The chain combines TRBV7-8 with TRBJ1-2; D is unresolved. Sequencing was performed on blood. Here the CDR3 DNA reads TGTGCCAGCAGCCCTTCAACCAACTATGGCTACACCTTC. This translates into CASSPSTNYGYTF. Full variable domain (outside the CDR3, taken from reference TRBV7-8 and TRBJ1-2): GAGVSQSPRYKVAKRGQDVALRCDPISGHVSLFWYQQALGQGPEFLTYFQNEAQLDKSGLPSDRFFAERPEGSVSTLKIQRTQQEDSAVYLCASSPSTNYGYTFGSGTRLTVV.